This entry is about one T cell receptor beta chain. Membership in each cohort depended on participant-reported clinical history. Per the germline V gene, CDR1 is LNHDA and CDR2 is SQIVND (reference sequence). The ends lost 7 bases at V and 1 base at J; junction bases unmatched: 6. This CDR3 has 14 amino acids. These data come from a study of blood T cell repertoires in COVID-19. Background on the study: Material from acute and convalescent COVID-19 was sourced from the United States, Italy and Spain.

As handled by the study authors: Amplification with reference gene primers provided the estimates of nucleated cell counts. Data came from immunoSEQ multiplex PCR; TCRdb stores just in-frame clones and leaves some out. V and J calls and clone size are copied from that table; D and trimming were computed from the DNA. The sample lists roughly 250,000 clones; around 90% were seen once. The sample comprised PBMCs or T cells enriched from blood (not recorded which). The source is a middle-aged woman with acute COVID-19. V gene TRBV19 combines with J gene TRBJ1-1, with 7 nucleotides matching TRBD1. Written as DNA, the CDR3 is TGTGCCAGTAATTTGGGACAGAGGAACACTGAAGCTTTCTTT. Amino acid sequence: CASNLGQRNTEAFF.